The clone carrying this T cell receptor (beta chain) was detected a few times. The CDR3 runs to 16 residues. Unmatched junction bases numbered 3, after V lost 0 bases and J lost 1 base. Germline CDR1 is MDHEN and CDR2 is SYDVKM. Sequenced by immunoSEQ multiplex PCR; TCRdb stores in-frame clones only, minus some. The sample consists of more than 12,000 clones, almost 30% of them appearing once. This entry comes from a study of graft-versus-host responses after intestinal transplantation. The chain recombines TRBV28 with TRBJ2-3; 8 positions match TRBD2. Specimen: alloreactive CD4+ T cells from a mixed lymphocyte reaction culture, collected before intestinal transplant. The subset is: CFSE-low proliferating T cells sorted from roughly six-day pre-transplant mixed lymphocyte reaction (GvH or HvG direction). The clonotype comes from a human patient who received an intestinal transplant. The chain's CDR3 is CASSLWTSARTDTQYF. The CDR3 DNA reads as TGTGCCAGCAGTTTATGGACTAGCGCTCGCACAGATACGCAGTATTTT.